This TCR beta chain derives from a study of blood T cell repertoires in COVID-19. Study information: Both acute and convalescent COVID-19 samples were obtained from the United States, Italy and Spain. In each case, the material was cDNA or gDNA derived from T cells, B-cell-depleted T cells, or PBMCs.

Original analysis: Reference gene primer amplification gave nucleated cell count estimates. Clones were sequenced by immunoSEQ multiplex PCR, and TCRdb holds only the in-frame ones, with some missing. V, J and clone size are taken as reported in that table, and D and trimming were inferred from the DNA itself. The sample contains under 200,000 clones, under 80% of which appear only once. The germline CDR1 and CDR2 sequences are SGHRS and YFSETQ. The CDR3 has 15 amino acids. V was pared by 4 bases and J by 5 bases, with 9 bases of the junction left unmatched. This sequence originates from a man in his 70s with acute or convalescent COVID-19. This chain uses TRBV5-1 with TRBJ2-1, with TRBD2 matching over 7 bases. The sample comprised peripheral blood. In DNA form, the CDR3 reads TGCGCCAGCAGCGGGGCCTACCGGGGGGACAATGAGCAGTTCTTC. It yields the protein CASSGAYRGDNEQFF.